This is a list of T cell receptor beta chains from one sample in a study of blood T cell repertoires in COVID-19. Measured with immunoSEQ multiplex PCR; TCRdb has only the in-frame clones, and not every one. The top ten hold roughly 67% of the sample, which has 20,000 or so clones, roughly 85% seen once. What was sequenced was peripheral blood. These receptors were taken from a man of 80 years or more with acute or convalescent COVID-19. The CDR3 runs from the conserved cysteine through the conserved F or W.

V: TRBV5-1
CDR3: CASSSTGRQPQHF

V: TRBV2
CDR3: CASSTRRGQETQYF

V: TRBV3-1/TRBV3-2
CDR3: CASNAQGRYTEAFF

V: TRBV4-1
CDR3: CASSLTTSGGAGEQYF

V: TRBV29-1
CDR3: CSAPGQGGGYTF

V: TRBV1
CDR3: CTSSANSSGGLHNEQFF

V: TRBV6-2/TRBV6-3
CDR3: CASSETKTATLMFRLSEAFF

V: TRBV27
CDR3: CASSLMRLSGANVLTF

V: TRBV7-8
CDR3: CASSPRVGLSYNEQFF

V: TRBV19
CDR3: CASSITLASLKYNEQFF

V: TRBV9
CDR3: CASSLNTGELFF

V: TRBV5-1
CDR3: CASSVGTGPFNTIYF

V: TRBV11-1
CDR3: CASSFSSNQPQHF

V: TRBV29-1
CDR3: CSAAGPGTDTQYF

V: TRBV7-6
CDR3: CASSLVVGGPFQETQYF

V: TRBV5-1
CDR3: CTSSGRVAGLTYNEQFF

V: TRBV19
CDR3: CASSISRDTEAFF

V: TRBV4-3
CDR3: CASSQGAQETQYF

V: TRBV5-1
CDR3: CASSLVVGRSEQFF

V: TRBV18
CDR3: CASSVVQGAAQETQYF

V: TRBV5-5
CDR3: CASSFRDEKEKLFF

V: TRBV9
CDR3: CASSGPKTTMVGTEAFF

V: TRBV5-1
CDR3: CASSLATVSYEQYF

V: TRBV27
CDR3: CASSDRQSNQPQHF

V: TRBV24-1
CDR3: CATSDKKTGFTGELFF

V: TRBV28
CDR3: CASRYTSGGNTIYF

V: TRBV6-6
CDR3: CASSYLYSNQPQHF

V: TRBV4-1
CDR3: CASSPQGRSYEQYF

V: TRBV10-2
CDR3: CASRVGAFFYNEQFF

V: TRBV12-3/TRBV12-4
CDR3: CASSGTRNEQFF

V: TRBV9
CDR3: CASSVGEGEGNSPLHF

V: TRBV7-8
CDR3: CASSEGRGQPQHF

V: TRBV7-2
CDR3: CASSLAPQGAAYEQYF

V: TRBV19
CDR3: CASSIGLAETDTQYF

V: TRBV11-1
CDR3: CASSLLAGGPYEQYF

V: TRBV7-8
CDR3: CASSFLEIGVVEGYTF

V: TRBV7-9
CDR3: CASSQDNNSPLHF

V: TRBV7-2
CDR3: CASSLEGTGRKLFF

V: TRBV7-9
CDR3: CASSLQRGSSNQPQHF

V: TRBV7-6
CDR3: CASSLRDSTYNEQFF

V: TRBV28
CDR3: CASTTGLAGGRYEQYF

V: TRBV24-1
CDR3: CATSDTTGPGANVLTF

V: TRBV7-3
CDR3: CASSSAQRPGAQYF

V: TRBV11-2
CDR3: CASSLERVYNEQFF

V: TRBV6-5
CDR3: CAGRRQGGNYGYTF

V: TRBV30
CDR3: CAWSRGQYNSPLHF

V: TRBV19
CDR3: CASSTRRDTYSNQPQHF

V: TRBV28
CDR3: CASSTHSSSYEQYF

V: TRBV14
CDR3: CASSQDATYNEQFF

V: TRBV7-6
CDR3: CASSLAQGVTPQFAAFF

V: TRBV6-4
CDR3: CASSRQRGHPYNSPLHF

V: TRBV28
CDR3: CASSLPGGGQPQHF

V: TRBV5-5
CDR3: CASSSSLAGSSYEQYF

V: TRBV19
CDR3: CASRRGRGVDTEAFF

V: TRBV9
CDR3: CASSVDSGGNIQYF

V: TRBV20-1
CDR3: CSASETNRGGYTF

V: TRBV28
CDR3: CASSLSRTASGNTIYF

V: TRBV14
CDR3: CASSQPRGARSGANVLTF

V: TRBV5-1
CDR3: CASSLGQANSPLHF